This T cell receptor beta chain was sequenced for a study of somatic mutations in cytotoxic T cells in rheumatoid arthritis. About the research overall: Some V beta antibody-stained T-cell populations were flow-sorted at nearly 100% purity, including V beta1+ cells sequenced for TCRB.

As regards this clone: The junction and the germline gene differ at one end; a read error may be behind it.

CDR3 length equals 17 residues. Germline lookup yields CDR1 SGDLS and CDR2 YYNGEE. Only in-frame clones appear in the TCRdb table, and some are missing; sequencing was by immunoSEQ multiplex PCR. The sample holds some 13,000 clones, 80% seen once. The chain employs TRBV9 and TRBJ2-3; 8 nucleotides agree with TRBD2. This TCR derives from a man aged 50-59 years in good health. The sample consisted of CD8+ T cells sorted from blood. The CDR3 DNA sequence: TGTGCCAGCAGCGTAGCCGCACTAGCGGACGTGGCAGATGCGCAGTATTTT. Amino acid sequence: CASSVAALADVADAQYF.